This T cell receptor (beta chain) was captured by sequencing in a study of blood T cell repertoires in COVID-19. In the study overall: Material from acute and convalescent COVID-19 was sourced from the United States, Italy and Spain. Nucleic acid was either cDNA or gDNA, and it came from T cells, B-cell-depleted T cells, or PBMCs.

Here immunoSEQ multiplex PCR was the method, and the copy in TCRdb shows in-frame clones only, minus some. The sample yields hundreds of thousands of clones, roughly 89% seen once. The CDR3 has 16 amino acids. V shed 0 bases and J 2 bases; nucleotides not matched to a gene: 6. Germline CDR1 SGHNT, CDR2 YYREEE (reference sequence). The V call is TRBV5-4, the J call TRBJ2-7; 9 nucleotides line up with TRBD2. The specimen was peripheral blood. The TCR sequence derives from a man aged 55 to 69 who had recovered from COVID-19. The CDR3 DNA sequence: TGTGCCAGCAGCTTGGCTGGCGGGGGGGCCACCTACGAGCAGTACTTC. This sequence encodes CASSLAGGGATYEQYF.